This TCR beta chain derives from a study of blood T cell repertoires in COVID-19. Looking at the study overall: The United States, Italy and Spain supplied acute and convalescent COVID-19 samples. PBMCs, B-cell-depleted T cells, or T cells were the source of the cDNA or gDNA that made up the material.

Germline CDR1 reads LNHDA; CDR2 reads SQIVND (reference sequence). The CDR3 runs to 13 residues. Trimming removed 9 bases at V and 6 bases at J, with 18 bases between. Methods used by the authors: By means of reference gene primer amplification, nucleated cell counts were estimated. Some clones are missing from TCRdb's copy, which holds only in-frame ones; the method was immunoSEQ multiplex PCR. The V and J calls and clone size are taken from that table; D and trimming were inferred from the DNA. The profile shows 210,000 or so clones, 70% to 85% of them singletons. The chain combines TRBV19 with TRBJ2-7; TRBD2 might be the D (6 bases). The TCR sequence derives from a woman of 80 years or more with COVID-19, enrolled during active disease. Sequencing input: peripheral blood. The CDR3: CASGPRASVEQYF. CDR3 bases: TGTGCCAGCGGCCCCAGGGCTAGCGTCGAGCAGTACTTC. The full variable domain, completed using reference TRBV19 and TRBJ2-7, is DGGITQSPKYLFRKEGQNVTLSCEQNLNHDAMYWYRQDPGQGLRLIYYSQIVNDFQKGDIAEGYSVSREKKESFPLTVTSAQKNPTAFYLCASGPRASVEQYFGPGTRLTVT.